This T cell receptor (beta chain) comes out of a study of blood T cell repertoires in COVID-19. Across the whole study: COVID-19 samples, acute and convalescent, were from the United States, Italy and Spain. PBMCs, B-cell-depleted T cells, or T cells provided the cDNA or gDNA that made up the material.

In the source study's methods: How many nucleated cells were present was estimated from reference gene primer amplification. Only in-frame clones appear in the TCRdb table, and some are missing; sequencing was by immunoSEQ multiplex PCR. V and J calls and clone size are those listed in that table; D and trimming were worked out from the DNA. The table lists roughly 170,000 clones, 70% to 90% of them singletons. Trimming took 6 bases from V and 7 from J; bases not matched to a gene: 6. The CDR3 consists of 13 residues. The clonotype was recovered from a man aged 55 to 70 who had recovered from COVID-19. V and J are TRBV12-3 or TRBV12-4 and TRBJ2-3; 8 bases map to TRBD2. Material: peripheral blood. CDR3 region: CASSRGGTYTQYF. In nucleotides, the CDR3 is TGTGCCAGCAGCCGGGGGGGCACGTATACGCAGTATTTT.